This T cell receptor (beta chain) was captured in a study of cytomegalovirus exposure and HLA in healthy donors. As for the study in general: The 110 million or so unique TCR beta sequences, from around 200 million T cells, were found by an earlier analysis. In an early release, HLA-typed donors contributed some 88 million unique TCR sequences. Study observations and caveats: In a later analysis, a missense DCLRE1C variant was linked to TCR beta V- and J-gene trimming. Investigators reported 150 to 200 TCR beta chains as tied to cytomegalovirus.

Comment on this clone: Antigen unknown.

PCR amplification relied on 60 Vbeta primers (plus 13 Jbeta primers). TCRdb's copy holds only in-frame clones and misses some; the assay was immunoSEQ multiplex PCR. The repertoire holds roughly 150,000 clones, with roughly 80% as singletons. The material sequenced was PBMCs. The clonotype was recovered from a male donor in good health and CMV-seronegative.

This chain's CDR3 is CASQSDLMSSYEQYF. The CDR3 coding sequence is TGTGCCAGCCAATCGGACTTAATGAGCTCCTACGAGCAGTACTTC. The rearrangement joins TRBV2 to TRBJ2-7; perhaps TRBD2 as D (5 bases). The CDR3 totals 15 residues. The V end lost 8 bases, the J end lost 0 bases, and 17 bases lay between the germline ends. Germline V gene data show CDR1 as SNHLY and CDR2 as FYNNEI.